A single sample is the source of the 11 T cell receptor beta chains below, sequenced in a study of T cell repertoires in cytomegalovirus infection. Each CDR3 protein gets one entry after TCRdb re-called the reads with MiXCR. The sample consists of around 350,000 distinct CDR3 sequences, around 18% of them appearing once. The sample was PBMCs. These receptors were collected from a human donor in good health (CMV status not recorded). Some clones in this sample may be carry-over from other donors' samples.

As DNA, the CDR3 is TGTGCCAGCAGTATCGGCAGCGAGCAGTACTTC. Translation: CASSIGSEQYF. V gene TRBV12-3 or TRBV12-4 combines with J gene TRBJ2-7; D gene uncertain. This CDR3 is built from 11 residues. V lost 5 bases to trimming and J lost 6 bases, with 8 bases between them.

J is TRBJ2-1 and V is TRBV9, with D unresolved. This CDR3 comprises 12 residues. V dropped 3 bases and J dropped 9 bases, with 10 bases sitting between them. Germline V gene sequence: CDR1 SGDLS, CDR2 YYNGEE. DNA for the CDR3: TGTGCCAGCAGCGGCCCTAGGACTGAGCAGTTCTTC. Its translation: CASSGPRTEQFF.

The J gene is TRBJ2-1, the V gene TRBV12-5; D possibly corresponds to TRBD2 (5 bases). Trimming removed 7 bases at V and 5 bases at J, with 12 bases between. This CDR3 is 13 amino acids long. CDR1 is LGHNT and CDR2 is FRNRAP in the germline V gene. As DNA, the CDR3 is TGTGCTAGTGTTTCCGACGGGGACAATGAGCAGTTCTTC. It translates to CASVSDGDNEQFF.

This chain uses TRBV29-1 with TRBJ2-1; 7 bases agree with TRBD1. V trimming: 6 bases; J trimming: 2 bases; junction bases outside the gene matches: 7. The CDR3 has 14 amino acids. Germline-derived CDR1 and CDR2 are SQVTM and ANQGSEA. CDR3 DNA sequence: TGCAGCGTCTCGACAGGGAACCCCTACAATGAGCAGTTCTTC. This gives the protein CSVSTGNPYNEQFF.

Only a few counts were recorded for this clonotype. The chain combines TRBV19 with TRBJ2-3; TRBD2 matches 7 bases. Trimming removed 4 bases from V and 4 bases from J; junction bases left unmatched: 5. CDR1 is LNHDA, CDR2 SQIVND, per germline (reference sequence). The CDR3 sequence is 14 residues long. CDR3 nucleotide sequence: TGTGCCAGTAGTAGGACTAGGACTCCAGATACGCAGTATTTT. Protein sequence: CASSRTRTPDTQYF.

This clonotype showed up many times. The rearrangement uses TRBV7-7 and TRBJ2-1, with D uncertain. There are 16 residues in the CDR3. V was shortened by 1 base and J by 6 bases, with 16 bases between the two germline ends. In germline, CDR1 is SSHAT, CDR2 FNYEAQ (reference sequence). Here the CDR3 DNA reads TGTGCCAGCAGCTTAGAATTAGCCCGAGGCCTCAATGAGCAGTTCTTC. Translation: CASSLELARGLNEQFF.

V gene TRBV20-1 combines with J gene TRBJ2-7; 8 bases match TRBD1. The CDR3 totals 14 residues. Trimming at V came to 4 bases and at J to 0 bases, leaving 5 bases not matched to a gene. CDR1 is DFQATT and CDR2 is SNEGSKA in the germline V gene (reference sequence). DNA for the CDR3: TGCAGTGCTATCCCAGGGGGCTACTCCTACGAGCAGTACTTC. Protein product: CSAIPGGYSYEQYF.

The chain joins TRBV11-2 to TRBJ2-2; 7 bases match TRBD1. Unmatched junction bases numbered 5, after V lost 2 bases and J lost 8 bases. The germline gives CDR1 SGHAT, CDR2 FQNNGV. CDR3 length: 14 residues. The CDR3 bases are TGTGCCAGCAGCTTACAGGGGGTTCGTGGGGAGCTGTTTTTT. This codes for CASSLQGVRGELFF.

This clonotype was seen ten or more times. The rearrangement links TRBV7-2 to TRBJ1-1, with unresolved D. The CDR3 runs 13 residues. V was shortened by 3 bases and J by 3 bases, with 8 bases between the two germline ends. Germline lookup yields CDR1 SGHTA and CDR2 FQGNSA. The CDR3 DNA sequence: TGTGCCAGCAGCTTTCAGGCTGACACTGAAGCTTTCTTT. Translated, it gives CASSFQADTEAFF.

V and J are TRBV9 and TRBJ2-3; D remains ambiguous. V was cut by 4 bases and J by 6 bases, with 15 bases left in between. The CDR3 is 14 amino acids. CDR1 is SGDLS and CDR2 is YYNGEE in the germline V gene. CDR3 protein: CASSTRLGRDTQYF. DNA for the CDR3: TGTGCCAGCAGCACACGACTGGGCCGGGATACGCAGTATTTT.

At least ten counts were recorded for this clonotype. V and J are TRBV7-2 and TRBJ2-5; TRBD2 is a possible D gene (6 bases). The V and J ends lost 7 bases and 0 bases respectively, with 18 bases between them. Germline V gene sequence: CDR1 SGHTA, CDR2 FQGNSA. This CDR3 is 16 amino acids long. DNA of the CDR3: TGTGCCAGCACCGCTAGCGACTGGCAGTACCAAGAGACCCAGTACTTC. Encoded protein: CASTASDWQYQETQYF. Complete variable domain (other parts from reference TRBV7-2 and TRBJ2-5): GAGVSQSPSNKVTEKGKDVELRCDPISGHTALYWYRQSLGQGLEFLIYFQGNSAPDKSGLPSDRFSAERTGGSVSTLTIQRTQQEDSAVYLCASTASDWQYQETQYFGPGTRLLVL.